This TCR beta chain appears in the sequencing data of a study of shared clonotypes between healthy human individuals. Study findings and constraints: The study found about 4.6% of naive CD4 clonotypes shared across several donors.

Free of recent acute infections or vaccinations, the donors were healthy HIV-negative adults. Turning to this clone: Its antigen is not identified.

Method: immunoSEQ multiplex PCR; TCRdb's copy keeps in-frame clones and lacks some. The sample holds about 1 million clones, roughly 80% seen once. This TCR was sampled from a man younger than 30 in good health. Sequencing was carried out using memory CD4+ T cells sorted from blood. Subset noted: CD45RA-negative fraction.

CDR3 sequence: CASSPTRIQETQYF. The CDR3 bases are TGTGCCAGCAGTCCAACTAGGATTCAAGAGACCCAGTACTTC. The V and J genes are TRBV2 and TRBJ2-5, with D tentatively TRBD2 (5 bases). Looked up from germline, CDR1 is SNHLY and CDR2 is FYNNEI. V was shortened by 5 bases and J by 2 bases, with 12 bases between the two germline ends. There are 14 residues in the CDR3.